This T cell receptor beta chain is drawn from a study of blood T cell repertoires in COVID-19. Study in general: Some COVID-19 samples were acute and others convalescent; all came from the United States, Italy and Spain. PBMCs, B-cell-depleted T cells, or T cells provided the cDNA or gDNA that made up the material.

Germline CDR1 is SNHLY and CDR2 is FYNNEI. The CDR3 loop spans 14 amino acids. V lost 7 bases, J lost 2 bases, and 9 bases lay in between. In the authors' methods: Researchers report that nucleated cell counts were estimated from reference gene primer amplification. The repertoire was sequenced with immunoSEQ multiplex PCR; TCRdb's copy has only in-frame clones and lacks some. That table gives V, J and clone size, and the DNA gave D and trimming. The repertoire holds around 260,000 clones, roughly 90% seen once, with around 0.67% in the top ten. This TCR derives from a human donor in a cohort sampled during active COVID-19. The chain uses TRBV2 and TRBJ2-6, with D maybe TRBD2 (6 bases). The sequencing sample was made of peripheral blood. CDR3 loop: CASTEGTGANVLTF. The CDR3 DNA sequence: TGTGCCAGCACGGAGGGTACTGGGGCCAACGTCCTGACTTTC.